A single sample is the source of the 18 T cell receptor beta chains below, sequenced in a study of cytotoxic CD8 clonotypes in ibrutinib-treated CLL. Profiled with immunoSEQ multiplex PCR; TCRdb holds only in-frame clones, not every one. There are about 69,000 clones in the sample; 65% to 85% occur only once, and roughly 7.1% lies in the top ten. Here the sequenced sample was PBMCs, taken at disease progression, from a patient treated with ibrutinib. All receptors derive from a human donor with chronic lymphocytic leukemia.

In this sample, this clone turned up a few times. V gene TRBV13 combines with J gene TRBJ1-2; D gene ambiguous. This CDR3 comprises 12 residues. Germline values: CDR1 PRHDT, CDR2 FYEKMQ (reference sequence). Trimming took off 5 bases at V and 9 bases at J, with 13 bases between the two ends. CDR3 residues: CASSALRMRYTF. DNA of the CDR3: TGTGCCAGCAGCGCCCTCAGGATGCGCTACACCTTC.

The chain has TRBV11-1 and TRBJ2-3; D possibly corresponds to TRBD2 (6 bases). V lost 0 bases, J lost 3 bases, and 7 bases lay in between. CDR3 length: 14 amino acids. The germline V gene encodes CDR1 SGHAT and CDR2 FQDESV (reference sequence). CDR3 nucleotides: TGTGCCAGCAGCTTAGCGGGGGGAACAGATACGCAGTATTTT. Protein: CASSLAGGTDTQYF.

There are many counts of this clone. The chain couples TRBV7-8 to TRBJ2-1, with a tentative D call TRBD1 (6 bases). Germline lookup yields CDR1 SGHVS and CDR2 FQNEAQ. The CDR3 length is 16 residues. The V and J ends lost 6 bases and 9 bases respectively, with 24 bases between them. The CDR3 protein is CASRGKGVSPAGEQFF. CDR3 DNA: TGTGCCAGCAGAGGCAAGGGGGTCTCCCCGGCCGGTGAGCAGTTCTTC.

The genes are TRBV27 and TRBJ2-7; D is uncertain. Between the trimmed V and J ends, which lost 6 bases and 2 bases, there was a span of 14 bases. The CDR3 loop spans 14 amino acids. Per germline, CDR1 MNHEY and CDR2 SMNVEV (reference sequence). The CDR3 spells CASRTNTQAYEQYF. The CDR3 DNA is TGTGCCAGCAGAACGAATACTCAGGCCTACGAGCAGTACTTC.

The chain couples TRBV5-1 to TRBJ1-2; D gene ambiguous. Germline V gene sequence: CDR1 SGHRS, CDR2 YFSETQ. With 4 bases removed from V and 0 bases from J, the gap between germline ends came to 16 bases. The length of the CDR3 is 16 residues. The CDR3 bases are TGCGCCAGCAGCCCCTCAGTTCATGGAGCTAACTATGGCTACACCTTC. It translates to CASSPSVHGANYGYTF.

The chain carries TRBV4-1 and TRBJ2-4; D is possibly TRBD2 (7 bases). Germline V gene data show CDR1 as MGHRA and CDR2 as YSYEKL. Between the trimmed V and J ends, which lost 7 bases and 8 bases, there was a span of 33 bases. This CDR3 is 19 amino acids long. As DNA, the CDR3 is TGCGCCAGCAAAGGGGGTCTGGGAGGGCCGATAGTTGATTTAGACATTCAGTACTTC. This sequence encodes CASKGGLGGPIVDLDIQYF.

The chain links TRBV7-7 to TRBJ2-7; D unresolved. In germline, CDR1 is SSHAT, CDR2 FNYEAQ (reference sequence). The CDR3 sequence is 14 residues long. V lost 5 bases and J lost 4, with 15 bases in between. CDR3 region: CASSPGTEIYEQYF. In DNA, the CDR3 is TGTGCCAGCAGCCCCGGTACCGAGATTTACGAGCAGTACTTC. The full variable domain, its missing parts supplied by reference TRBV7-7 and TRBJ2-7, is GAGVSQSPRYKVTKRGQDVTLRCDPISSHATLYWYQQALGQGPEFLTYFNYEAQPDKSGLPSDRFSAERPEGSISTLTIQRTEQRDSAMYRCASSPGTEIYEQYFGPGTRLTVT.

This clone was observed a few times. The V gene is TRBV6-4, the J gene TRBJ2-3; 7 bases align to TRBD2. CDR1 is MRHNA and CDR2 is SNTAGT in the germline V gene. The CDR3 extends over 15 amino acids. The V gene end was trimmed by 3 bases and the J gene end by 4 bases; junction bases not matched to a gene: 7. The CDR3 DNA reads as TGTGCCAGCAGTGAGGGCGGGAGTGGCGCAGATACGCAGTATTTT. Amino acids: CASSEGGSGADTQYF.

DNA for the CDR3: TGTGCCAGCAGTGAGGGGACAGGATCCGAGCAGTACTTC. Protein: CASSEGTGSEQYF. The chain combines TRBV6-1 with TRBJ2-7; 8 bases map to TRBD1. Germline trimming cut 3 bases from V and 6 bases from J; bases unmatched to any gene: 4. This CDR3 comprises 13 residues. From germline, CDR1 is MNHNS and CDR2 SASEGT.

The V call is TRBV29-1, the J call TRBJ2-5; TRBD1 matches at 8 bases. V dropped 5 bases and J dropped 3; count of bases not matched to a gene: 2. This CDR3 spans 12 amino acids. Germline-derived CDR1 and CDR2 are SQVTM and ANQGSEA. The CDR3 here is CSVSGGEETQYF. Written as DNA, the CDR3 is TGCAGCGTTTCAGGGGGCGAAGAGACCCAGTACTTC.

The V call is TRBV5-4, the J call TRBJ2-7, with D hard to call. Germline CDR1 and CDR2: SGHNT and YYREEE (reference sequence). This CDR3 region has 13 residues. V was clipped by 2 bases and J by 7 bases, with 13 bases between them. CDR3 residues: CASSFGPEGEQYF. The DNA for the CDR3 is TGTGCCAGCAGCTTCGGTCCCGAAGGGGAGCAGTACTTC.

This sequence joins TRBV11-3 and TRBJ2-1; D is unclear. Per the germline V gene, CDR1 is SGHNT and CDR2 is YENEEA. The length of the CDR3 is 11 residues. The V end lost 1 base, the J end lost 10 bases, and 5 bases lay between the germline ends. CDR3: CASSLGWEQFF. In DNA form, the CDR3 reads TGTGCCAGCAGCTTAGGTTGGGAGCAGTTCTTC.

This clone has only one observation. This chain uses TRBV2 with TRBJ1-1; D perhaps matches TRBD1 (5 bases). V lost 10 bases, J lost 5 bases, and 17 bases lay in between. The germline V gene encodes CDR1 SNHLY and CDR2 FYNNEI. There are 13 residues in the CDR3. The CDR3: CATGGGLWTEAFF. For the CDR3, the DNA is TGTGCCACCGGGGGAGGGCTCTGGACTGAAGCTTTCTTT.

This chain links TRBV27 with TRBJ2-6; D is unresolved. This CDR3 spans 14 amino acids. The germline gives CDR1 MNHEY, CDR2 SMNVEV (reference sequence). Trimming took 2 bases from V and 4 from J, leaving 6 bases between them. Here the CDR3 reads CASSLLRGANVLTF. The CDR3 region has the DNA TGTGCCAGCAGTTTACTGAGAGGGGCCAACGTCCTGACTTTC.

The chain has TRBV19 and TRBJ1-2, with D perhaps matching TRBD1 (6 bases). Looked up from germline, CDR1 is LNHDA and CDR2 is SQIVND (reference sequence). This CDR3 has 14 residues. Deletions cut 3 bases from V and 3 bases from J, with 11 bases between. CDR3 sequence: CASSISGDDYGYTF. The CDR3 DNA is TGTGCCAGTAGTATTTCAGGGGATGACTATGGCTACACCTTC.

The rearrangement uses TRBV28 and TRBJ2-3; D call uncertain. This CDR3 has 11 amino acids. Germline CDR1 MDHEN, CDR2 SYDVKM. The CDR3 region has the DNA TGTGTAGTGTTCGCCACAGATACGCAGTATTTT. Amino acid sequence: CVVFATDTQYF.

The chain carries TRBV28 and TRBJ1-5, with D possibly being TRBD1 (6 bases). The CDR3 runs 15 residues. Trimming stripped 3 bases from V and 3 bases from J, with 12 bases between. From germline, CDR1 is MDHEN and CDR2 SYDVKM. The CDR3 DNA follows: TGTGCCAGCAGTTTCCCCGACAGGAACAATCAGCCCCAGCATTTT. Its protein is CASSFPDRNNQPQHF. Complete variable domain (other parts from reference TRBV28 and TRBJ1-5): DVKVTQSSRYLVKRTGEKVFLECVQDMDHENMFWYRQDPGLGLRLIYFSYDVKMKEKGDIPEGYSVSREKKERFSLILESASTNQTSMYLCASSFPDRNNQPQHFGDGTRLSIL.

This chain uses TRBV18 with TRBJ1-4; tentative D call: TRBD1 (5 bases). V lost 1 base and J 8 bases, leaving 11 bases between the germline ends. The CDR3 totals 14 residues. The germline CDR1 and CDR2 sequences are KGHSH and LQKENI. This chain's CDR3 is CASSPRGEREKLFF. DNA of the CDR3: TGTGCCAGCTCACCACGAGGGGAACGAGAAAAACTGTTTTTT.